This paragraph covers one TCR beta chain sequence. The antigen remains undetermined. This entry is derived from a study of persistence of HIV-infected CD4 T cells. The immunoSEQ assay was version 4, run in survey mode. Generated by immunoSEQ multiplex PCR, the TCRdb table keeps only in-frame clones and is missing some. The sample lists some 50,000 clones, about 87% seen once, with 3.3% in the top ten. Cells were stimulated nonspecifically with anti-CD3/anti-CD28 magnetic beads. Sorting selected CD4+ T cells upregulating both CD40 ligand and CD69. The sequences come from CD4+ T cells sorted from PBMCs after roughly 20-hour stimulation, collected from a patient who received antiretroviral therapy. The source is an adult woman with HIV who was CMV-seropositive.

CDR3 loop: CATSREEYGYTF. In nucleotides, the CDR3 is TGTGCCACCAGCAGAGAGGAGTATGGCTACACCTTC. The chain couples TRBV15 to TRBJ1-2, with D hard to call. V was pared by 0 bases and J by 5 bases, with 4 bases between. This CDR3 comprises 12 residues. Per the germline V gene, CDR1 is LNHNV and CDR2 is YYDKDF (reference sequence). Filled out from reference TRBV15 and TRBJ1-2, the complete variable domain reads DAMVIQNPRYQVTQFGKPVTLSCSQTLNHNVMYWYQQKSSQAPKLLFHYYDKDFNNEADTPDNFQSRRPNTSFCFLDIRSPGLGDTAMYLCATSREEYGYTFGSGTRLTVV.